These 20 T cell receptor beta chains were sequenced from one sample in a study of identical twins. TCRdb re-called the 5' RACE reads through MiXCR, storing one row per CDR3 protein. The sample shows some 790,000 distinct CDR3 sequences, 15% to 20% of them seen only once. This sample also belongs to another study, concerning T cells expressing NK-cell markers.

The source material was PBMCs. The source is a woman between 18 and 30 years old in good health.

The J gene is TRBJ2-4, the V gene TRBV5-1; D ambiguous. CDR3 length equals 14 residues. Trimming pared 0 bases from V and 8 bases from J, leaving 12 bases between. CDR1 SGHRS and CDR2 YFSETQ come from the germline V gene. The CDR3 here is CASSLGTAKDIQYF. Written as DNA, the CDR3 is TGCGCCAGCAGCTTGGGTACGGCCAAGGACATTCAGTACTTC.

This rearrangement joins TRBV9 to TRBJ2-1; no clear D. Trimming cost V 1 base and J 0 bases, with 17 bases left between them. There are 18 residues in the CDR3. CDR1 and CDR2 from the germline V gene are SGDLS and YYNGEE. For the CDR3, the DNA is TGTGCCAGCAGCGTAAGGTTACAGATTCCGAGCTCCTACAATGAGCAGTTCTTC. Its protein is CASSVRLQIPSSYNEQFF.

The table lists this clonotype with many counts. The chain uses TRBV16 and TRBJ2-1, with TRBD1 matching 7 bases. The CDR3 runs 15 residues. Germline V gene lookup returns CDR1 KGHSY and CDR2 FQNENV. V gave up 0 bases and J gave up 3 bases; unmatched junction bases: 2. The CDR3 spells CASSQSQGSYNEQFF. The DNA for the CDR3 is TGTGCCAGCAGCCAATCACAGGGGAGCTACAATGAGCAGTTCTTC.

The table lists this clonotype with many counts. The V gene is TRBV12-3 or TRBV12-4, the J gene TRBJ1-1, with D uncertain. Between the trimmed V and J ends, which lost 3 bases and 4 bases, there was a span of 9 bases. The CDR3 is 13 amino acids. The chain's CDR3 is CASSFEGSTEAFF. The CDR3 DNA follows: TGTGCCAGCAGTTTCGAGGGCAGCACTGAAGCTTTCTTT.

This clonotype was seen only a few times. The rearrangement uses TRBV5-1 and TRBJ2-1; D gene uncertain. There are 15 residues in the CDR3. V was trimmed by 1 base and J by 2 bases, leaving 10 bases between them. Germline CDR1 and CDR2: SGHRS and YFSETQ. CDR3 in DNA: TGCGCCAGCAGCTTGACTAAAAACCCCTACAATGAGCAGTTCTTC. It is translated as CASSLTKNPYNEQFF.

There are a few counts of this clonotype. The chain uses TRBV6-1 and TRBJ1-5, with 8 bases lining up with TRBD1. Trimming cost V 6 bases and J 6 bases; bases outside gene matches: 7. There are 14 residues in the CDR3. Germline V gene lookup returns CDR1 MNHNS and CDR2 SASEGT. Written as DNA, the CDR3 is TGTGCCAGCAGCCCGAGGGACAGGCTTCAGCCCCAGCATTTT. This codes for CASSPRDRLQPQHF.

This clonotype appeared a few times. V usage is TRBV4-2 and J usage is TRBJ2-5; the D is unclear. Germline values: CDR1 LGHNA, CDR2 YNFKEQ. CDR3 length equals 13 residues. V dropped 5 bases and J dropped 3 bases, with 10 bases sitting between them. CDR3 loop: CASSLDVEETQYF. The CDR3 DNA is TGTGCCAGCAGCTTAGACGTGGAAGAGACCCAGTACTTC.

The V gene is TRBV18, the J gene TRBJ2-3; unclear D gene. V lost 6 bases to trimming and J lost 0 bases, with 16 bases between them. Germline values: CDR1 KGHSH, CDR2 LQKENI. The CDR3 runs 16 residues. CDR3 nucleotide sequence: TGTGCCAGCTCGCCAGATATAGCACGAAGCACAGATACGCAGTATTTT. Translating it yields CASSPDIARSTDTQYF.

This clonotype was seen more than once but under ten times. This chain joins TRBV6-5 and TRBJ2-7, with D possibly being TRBD1 (6 bases). The CDR3 contains 16 residues. CDR1 and CDR2 (germline): MNHEY, SVGAGI. Trimming left V 2 bases short and J 0 bases short, with 14 bases between. The CDR3 bases are TGTGCCAGCAGTTACGAAGACAGGAGCAGCTCCTACGAGCAGTACTTC. This gives the protein CASSYEDRSSSYEQYF.

In its sample, this clonotype was seen a few times. This chain links TRBV27 with TRBJ2-2, with D possibly called TRBD1 or TRBD2 (5 bases each). Germline values: CDR1 MNHEY, CDR2 SMNVEV (reference sequence). Deletions cut 8 bases from V and 7 bases from J, with 17 bases between. The CDR3 totals 14 residues. Written as DNA, the CDR3 is TGTGCCAGCGGGAAGGGACGGTCCTTCGGGGAGCTGTTTTTT. It is translated as CASGKGRSFGELFF.

This clonotype occurred a few times. This sequence joins TRBV6-1 and TRBJ2-1; TRBD2 aligns across 7 bases. Germline CDR1 MNHNS, CDR2 SASEGT. With 6 bases clipped from V and 4 bases from J, the junction kept 3 bases outside the gene matches. This CDR3 spans 13 amino acids. CDR3 sequence: CASRGAGYNEQFF. The DNA of the CDR3 is TGTGCCAGCAGAGGAGCGGGATACAATGAGCAGTTCTTC.

The gene calls are TRBV9 and TRBJ2-1; 9 bases match TRBD2. CDR3 size: 14 residues. After removal of 3 bases from V and 3 bases from J, the junction contained 1 base not matched to a gene. Per germline, CDR1 SGDLS and CDR2 YYNGEE. In DNA, the CDR3 is TGTGCCAGCAGCGCTAGCGGGAACTACAATGAGCAGTTCTTC. This codes for CASSASGNYNEQFF.

The chain recombines TRBV12-3 or TRBV12-4 with TRBJ2-1, with TRBD2 matching 10 bases. This CDR3 has 14 amino acids. V trimming: 2 bases; J trimming: 15 bases; junction bases outside the gene matches: 10. The CDR3, as DNA: TGTGCCAGCAGTTTAAGGCTAGCGGGAGATGCGCGGTTCTTC. It yields the protein CASSLRLAGDARFF.

The chain has TRBV4-1 and TRBJ1-2, with D tentatively TRBD1 (6 bases). Deletions cut 0 bases from V and 7 bases from J, with 9 bases between. The CDR3 sequence is 13 residues long. Per the germline V gene, CDR1 is MGHRA and CDR2 is YSYEKL. CDR3 region: CASSQDPRGGYTF. The CDR3 DNA follows: TGCGCCAGCAGCCAAGATCCCAGGGGTGGCTACACCTTC.

The chain carries TRBV3-1 and TRBJ1-6; 10 bases are a match to TRBD1. Germline CDR1 and CDR2: LGHDT and YNNKEL (reference sequence). There are 19 residues in the CDR3. V shed 4 bases, J shed 0 bases, and the junction held 9 bases outside the gene matches. The CDR3 nucleotides read TGTGCCAGCAGCCTCTTAGGGACAGGGGAGAGCTCCTATAATTCACCCCTCCACTTT. Translating it yields CASSLLGTGESSYNSPLHF. The full variable domain, rest sourced from reference TRBV3-1 and TRBJ1-6, is DTAVSQTPKYLVTQMGNDKSIKCEQNLGHDTMYWYKQDSKKFLKIMFSYNNKELIINETVPNRFSPKSPDKAHLNLHINSLELGDSAVYFCASSLLGTGESSYNSPLHFGNGTRLTVT.

This clonotype was recorded only once. The V call is TRBV7-9, the J call TRBJ2-1, with 12 bases identical to TRBD2. The CDR3 spans 16 residues. Germline V lookup: CDR1 SEHNR, CDR2 FQNEAQ (reference sequence). J lost 6 bases, V lost 1 base, and 4 bases had no gene match. The CDR3 region is CASSLGGGLAGNEQFF. CDR3 nucleotides: TGTGCCAGCAGCTTAGGTGGGGGACTAGCGGGCAATGAGCAGTTCTTC.

This clonotype was seen ten or more times. V usage is TRBV12-3 or TRBV12-4 and J usage is TRBJ2-7; no reliable D call. V lost 5 bases and J lost 1, with 3 bases in between. The CDR3 length is 11 residues. DNA for the CDR3: TGTGCCAGCAGTGTATCCTACGAGCAGTACTTC. Amino acids: CASSVSYEQYF.

This clonotype was observed a few times. This chain uses TRBV5-1 with TRBJ2-7, with TRBD2 identical over 12 bases. Germline loops: CDR1 SGHRS, CDR2 YFSETQ. This CDR3 has 16 amino acids. With 4 bases clipped from V and 5 bases from J, the junction kept 10 bases outside the gene matches. The CDR3 loop reads CASSNGRLAGDHEQYF. CDR3 in DNA: TGCGCCAGCAGCAACGGTCGACTAGCGGGAGACCACGAGCAGTACTTC. Variable domain in full (rest from reference TRBV5-1 and TRBJ2-7): KAGVTQTPRYLIKTRGQQVTLSCSPISGHRSVSWYQQTPGQGLQFLFEYFSETQRNKGNFPGRFSGRQFSNSRSEMNVSTLELGDSALYLCASSNGRLAGDHEQYFGPGTRLTVT.

The chain links TRBV20-1 to TRBJ2-1; 12 bases match TRBD2. Germline V gene data show CDR1 as DFQATT and CDR2 as SNEGSKA (reference sequence). V gave up 3 bases and J gave up 3 bases; unmatched junction bases: 9. The CDR3 runs 17 residues. The CDR3 region has the DNA TGCAGTGCTAGTGGGACTAGCGGGTTTTCCATCTACAATGAGCAGTTCTTC. It yields the protein CSASGTSGFSIYNEQFF.

The sample holds a few counts of this clonotype. The V call is TRBV9, the J call TRBJ2-5; the D gene could be TRBD1 or TRBD2 (6 bases each). V was trimmed by 2 bases and J by 0 bases, leaving 11 bases between them. Germline V gene lookup returns CDR1 SGDLS and CDR2 YYNGEE. The CDR3 extends over 15 amino acids. The CDR3 loop reads CASSVRGVYQETQYF. The CDR3 DNA is TGTGCCAGCAGCGTGAGGGGGGTGTACCAAGAGACCCAGTACTTC.